This TCR beta chain derives from a study of OX40 agonist ivuxolimab in advanced cancers. Sequencing was performed with immunoSEQ multiplex PCR; in TCRdb, only in-frame clones are kept and a portion is missing. The profile shows approximately 21,000 clones, approximately 80% of them singletons. This clone is medium-sized within its sample. Its specificity is not known. General study findings and limits: CD8+ T cells were the subset that, on average, had more expanded clones than CD4+.

Trimming shortened V by 5 bases and J by 0 bases, and 16 bases separated the two germline ends. Germline CDR1 LNHDA, CDR2 SQIVND (reference sequence). This CDR3 is built from 17 residues. This sequence originates from an adult with an advanced solid tumor such as melanoma, head and neck, liver or kidney cancer. The rearrangement joins TRBV19 to TRBJ2-2; tentative D call: TRBD1 (6 bases). The sequencing here drew on CD4+ or CD8+ T cells sorted from blood, taken in a trial of the OX40 agonist ivuxolimab. CDR3 sequence: CASSFLSGQSNTGELFF. CDR3 DNA: TGTGCCAGTAGTTTTCTATCGGGACAATCGAACACCGGGGAGCTGTTTTTT.